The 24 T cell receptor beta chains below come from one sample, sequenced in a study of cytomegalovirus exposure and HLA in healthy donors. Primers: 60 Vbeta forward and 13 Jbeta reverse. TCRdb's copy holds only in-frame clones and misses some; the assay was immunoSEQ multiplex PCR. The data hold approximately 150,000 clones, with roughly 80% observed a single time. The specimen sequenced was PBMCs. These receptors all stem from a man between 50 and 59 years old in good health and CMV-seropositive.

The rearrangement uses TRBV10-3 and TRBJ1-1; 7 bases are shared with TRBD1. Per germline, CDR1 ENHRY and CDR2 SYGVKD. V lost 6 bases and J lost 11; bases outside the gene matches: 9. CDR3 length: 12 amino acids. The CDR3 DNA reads TGTGCCATCAGGGGGGACAGTGGGGCGGCTTTCTTT. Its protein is CAIRGDSGAAFF.

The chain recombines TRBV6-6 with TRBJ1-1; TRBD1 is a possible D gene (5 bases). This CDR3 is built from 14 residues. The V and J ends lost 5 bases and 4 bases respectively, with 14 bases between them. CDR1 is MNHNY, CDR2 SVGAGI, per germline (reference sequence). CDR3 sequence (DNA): TGTGCCAGCAGTAACTACAGGAAGGGCACTGAAGCTTTCTTT. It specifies CASSNYRKGTEAFF.

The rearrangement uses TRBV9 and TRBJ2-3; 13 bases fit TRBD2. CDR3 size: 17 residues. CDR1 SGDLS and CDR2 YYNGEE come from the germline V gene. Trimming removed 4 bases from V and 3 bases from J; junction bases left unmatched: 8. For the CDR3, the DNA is TGTGCCAGCAGCCCGGGACTAGCGGGGAGCAATACAGATACGCAGTATTTT. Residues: CASSPGLAGSNTDTQYF.

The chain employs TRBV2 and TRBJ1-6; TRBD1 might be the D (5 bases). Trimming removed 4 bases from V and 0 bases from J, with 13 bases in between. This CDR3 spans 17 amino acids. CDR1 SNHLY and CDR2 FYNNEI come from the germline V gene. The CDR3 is CASSGQFLNSYNSPLHF. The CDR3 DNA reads TGTGCCAGCAGTGGACAGTTTCTTAACTCCTATAATTCACCCCTCCACTTT.

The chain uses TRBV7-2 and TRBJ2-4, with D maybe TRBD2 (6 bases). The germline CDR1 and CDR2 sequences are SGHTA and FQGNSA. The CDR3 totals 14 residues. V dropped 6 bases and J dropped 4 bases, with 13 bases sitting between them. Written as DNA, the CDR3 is TGTGCCAGCAGTCCGGGACTGGAGAAAAACATTCAGTACTTC. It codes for CASSPGLEKNIQYF.

Here the CDR3 DNA reads TGTGCCAGCAGCCCAGGGACAGGGAGAGGAACTGAAGCTTTCTTT. The encoded protein is CASSPGTGRGTEAFF. V and J are TRBV14 and TRBJ1-1, with 9 bases fitting TRBD1. This CDR3 spans 15 amino acids. Germline lookup yields CDR1 SGHDN and CDR2 FVKESK. The junction had 8 bases not matched to a gene; V was cut back by 4 bases and J by 5 bases.

CDR3 sequence: CASSFLQASRGYTF. CDR3 nucleotide sequence: TGTGCCAGCAGCTTTCTACAGGCCAGTCGGGGCTACACCTTC. The rearrangement joins TRBV11-2 to TRBJ1-2; a weak D match, TRBD1 (5 bases). Germline lookup yields CDR1 SGHAT and CDR2 FQNNGV. The CDR3 is made up of 14 amino acids. With 3 bases removed from V and 8 bases from J, the gap between germline ends came to 16 bases.

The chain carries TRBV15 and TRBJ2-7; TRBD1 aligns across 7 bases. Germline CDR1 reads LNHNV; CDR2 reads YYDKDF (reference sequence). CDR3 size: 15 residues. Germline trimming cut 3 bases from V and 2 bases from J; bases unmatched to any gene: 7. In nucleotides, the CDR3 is TGTGCCACCAGCAGGGGGCCGGGACAGACCTACGAGCAGTACTTC. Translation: CATSRGPGQTYEQYF.

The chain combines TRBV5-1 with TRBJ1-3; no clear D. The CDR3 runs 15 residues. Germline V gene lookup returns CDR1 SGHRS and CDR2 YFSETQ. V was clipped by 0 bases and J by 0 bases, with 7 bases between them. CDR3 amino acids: CASSLGPDSGNTIYF. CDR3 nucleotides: TGCGCCAGCAGCTTGGGGCCAGACTCTGGAAACACCATATATTTT.

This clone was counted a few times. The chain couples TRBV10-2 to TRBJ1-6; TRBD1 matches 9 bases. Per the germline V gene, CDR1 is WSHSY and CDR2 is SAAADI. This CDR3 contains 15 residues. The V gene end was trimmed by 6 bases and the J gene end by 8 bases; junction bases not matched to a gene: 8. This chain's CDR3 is CASRGDREGYSPLHF. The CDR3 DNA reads TGCGCCAGCAGGGGGGACAGGGAAGGATATTCACCCCTCCACTTT.

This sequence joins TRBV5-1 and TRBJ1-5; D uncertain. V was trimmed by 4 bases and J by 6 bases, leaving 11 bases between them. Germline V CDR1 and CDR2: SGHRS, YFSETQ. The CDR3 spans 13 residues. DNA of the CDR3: TGCGCCAGCAGCGACGTGACGGGTCAGCCCCAGCATTTT. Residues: CASSDVTGQPQHF.

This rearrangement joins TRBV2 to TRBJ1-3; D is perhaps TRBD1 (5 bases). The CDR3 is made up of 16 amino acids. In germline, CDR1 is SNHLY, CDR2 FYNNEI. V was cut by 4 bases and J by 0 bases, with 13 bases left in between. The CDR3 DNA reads TGTGCCAGCAGTGGCGACCGCAGGGCCTCTGGAAACACCATATATTTT. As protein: CASSGDRRASGNTIYF. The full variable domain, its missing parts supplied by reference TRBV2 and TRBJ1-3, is EPEVTQTPSHQVTQMGQEVILRCVPISNHLYFYWYRQILGQKVEFLVSFYNNEISEKSEIFDDQFSVERPDGSNFTLKIRSTKLEDSAMYFCASSGDRRASGNTIYFGEGSWLTVV.

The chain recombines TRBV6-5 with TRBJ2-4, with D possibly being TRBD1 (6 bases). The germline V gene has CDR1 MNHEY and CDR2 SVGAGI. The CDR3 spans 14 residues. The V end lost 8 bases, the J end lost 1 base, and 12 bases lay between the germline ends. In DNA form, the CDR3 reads TGTGCCAGCCAAGGGGGTAGGGCCAAAAACATTCAGTACTTC. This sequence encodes CASQGGRAKNIQYF.

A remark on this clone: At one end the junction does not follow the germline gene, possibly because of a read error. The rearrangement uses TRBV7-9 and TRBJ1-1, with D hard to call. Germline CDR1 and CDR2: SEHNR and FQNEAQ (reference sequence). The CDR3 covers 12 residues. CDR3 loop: CSSSLEQLEAFF. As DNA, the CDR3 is TGTTCCAGCAGCTTAGAACAGCTTGAAGCTTTCTTT.

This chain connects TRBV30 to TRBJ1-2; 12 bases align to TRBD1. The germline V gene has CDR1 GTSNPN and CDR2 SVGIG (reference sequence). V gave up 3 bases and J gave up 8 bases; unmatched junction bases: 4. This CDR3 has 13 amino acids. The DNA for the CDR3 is TGTGCCTGGAGCCCCGGGACAGGGGGCGGCTACACCTTC. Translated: CAWSPGTGGGYTF. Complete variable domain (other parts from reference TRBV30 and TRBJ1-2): SQTIHQWPATLVQPVGSPLSLECTVEGTSNPNLYWYRQAAGRGLQLLFYSVGIGQISSEVPQNLSASRPQDRQFILSSKKLLLSDSGFYLCAWSPGTGGGYTFGSGTRLTVV.

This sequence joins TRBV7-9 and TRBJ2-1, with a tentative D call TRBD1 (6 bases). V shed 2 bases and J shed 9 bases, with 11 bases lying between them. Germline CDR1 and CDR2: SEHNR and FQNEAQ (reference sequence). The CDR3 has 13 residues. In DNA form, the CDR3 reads TGTGCCAGCAGCTTAACAGGGCAGGGTGAGCAGTTCTTC. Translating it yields CASSLTGQGEQFF.

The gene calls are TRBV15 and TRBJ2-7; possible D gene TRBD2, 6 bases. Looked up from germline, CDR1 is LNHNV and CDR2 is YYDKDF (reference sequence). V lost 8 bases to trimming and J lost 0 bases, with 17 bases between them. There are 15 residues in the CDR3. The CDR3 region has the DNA TGTGCCACCGGCAAGGGCGGGACCCTCTCCTACGAGCAGTACTTC. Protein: CATGKGGTLSYEQYF.

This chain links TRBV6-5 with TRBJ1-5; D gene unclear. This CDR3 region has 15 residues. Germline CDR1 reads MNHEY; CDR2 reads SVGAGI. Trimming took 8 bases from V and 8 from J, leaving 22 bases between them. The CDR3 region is CASGWSAGSGEPQHF. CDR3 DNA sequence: TGTGCCAGCGGCTGGTCCGCGGGCTCGGGAGAGCCCCAGCATTTT.

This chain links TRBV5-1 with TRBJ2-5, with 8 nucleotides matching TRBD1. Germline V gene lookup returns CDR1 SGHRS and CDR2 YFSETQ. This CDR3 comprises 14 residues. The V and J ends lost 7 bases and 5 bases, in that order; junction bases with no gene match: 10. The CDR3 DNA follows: TGCGCCAGCGGCCGAGGGACAGGCAAGGAGACCCAGTACTTC. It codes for CASGRGTGKETQYF.

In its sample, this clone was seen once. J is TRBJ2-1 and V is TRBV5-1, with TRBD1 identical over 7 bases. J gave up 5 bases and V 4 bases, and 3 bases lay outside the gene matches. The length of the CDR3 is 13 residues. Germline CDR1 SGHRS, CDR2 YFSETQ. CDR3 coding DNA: TGCGCCAGCAGCCCGGGACAGAACAATGAGCAGTTCTTC. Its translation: CASSPGQNNEQFF.

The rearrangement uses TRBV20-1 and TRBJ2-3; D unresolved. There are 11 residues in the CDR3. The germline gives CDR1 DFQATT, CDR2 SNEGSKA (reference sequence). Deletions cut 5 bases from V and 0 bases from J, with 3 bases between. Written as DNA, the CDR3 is TGCAGTGCTCCAAGCACAGATACGCAGTATTTT. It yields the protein CSAPSTDTQYF.

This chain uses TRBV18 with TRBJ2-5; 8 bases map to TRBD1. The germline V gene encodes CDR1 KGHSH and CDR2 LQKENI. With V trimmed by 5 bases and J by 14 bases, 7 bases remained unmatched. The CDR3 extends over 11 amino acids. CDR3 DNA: TGTGCCAGCTCAACAAGGGACAGGCCTTACTTC. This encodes CASSTRDRPYF.

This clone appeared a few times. The CDR3 loop reads CASSLPGTGAGNTIYF. Here the CDR3 DNA reads TGCGCCAGCAGCCTTCCAGGGACAGGGGCTGGAAACACCATATATTTT. This chain connects TRBV5-1 to TRBJ1-3; TRBD1 agrees at 10 bases. CDR3 length equals 16 residues. V dropped 4 bases and J dropped 2; count of bases not matched to a gene: 6. In germline, CDR1 is SGHRS, CDR2 YFSETQ.

CDR3 bases: TGCGCCAGCAACCCGACAGTGAACACTGAAGCTTTCTTT. It translates to CASNPTVNTEAFF. V usage is TRBV10-2 and J usage is TRBJ1-1, with a weak D call TRBD1 (5 bases). The CDR3 length is 13 residues. The germline V gene has CDR1 WSHSY and CDR2 SAAADI. Trimming pared 7 bases from V and 0 bases from J, leaving 9 bases between.